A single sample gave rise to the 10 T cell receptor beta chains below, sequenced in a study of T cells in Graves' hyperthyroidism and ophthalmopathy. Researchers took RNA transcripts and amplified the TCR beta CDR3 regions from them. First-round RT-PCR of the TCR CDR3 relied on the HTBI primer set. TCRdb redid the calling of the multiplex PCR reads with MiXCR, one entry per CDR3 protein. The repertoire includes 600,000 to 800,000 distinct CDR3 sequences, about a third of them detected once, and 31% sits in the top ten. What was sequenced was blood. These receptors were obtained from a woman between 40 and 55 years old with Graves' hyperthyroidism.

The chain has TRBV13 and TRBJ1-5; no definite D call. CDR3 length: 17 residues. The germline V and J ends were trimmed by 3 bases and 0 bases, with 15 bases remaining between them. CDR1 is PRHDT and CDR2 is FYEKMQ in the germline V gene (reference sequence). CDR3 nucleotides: TGTGCCAGCAGCTTTAGTGGCGGACTTTATAGCAATCAGCCCCAGCATTTT. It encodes CASSFSGGLYSNQPQHF. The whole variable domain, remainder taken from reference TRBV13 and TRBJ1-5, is AAGVIQSPRHLIKEKRETATLKCYPIPRHDTVYWYQQGPGQDPQFLISFYEKMQSDKGSIPDRFSAQQFSDYHSELNMSSLELGDSALYFCASSFSGGLYSNQPQHFGDGTRLSIL.

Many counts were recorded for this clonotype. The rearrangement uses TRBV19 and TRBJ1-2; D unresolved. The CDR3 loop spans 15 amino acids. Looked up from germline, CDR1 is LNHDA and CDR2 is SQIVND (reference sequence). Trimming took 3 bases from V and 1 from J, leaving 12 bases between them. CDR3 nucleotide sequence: TGTGCCAGTAGTATGGGCGGCCGTAATAACTATGGCTACACCTTC. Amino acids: CASSMGGRNNYGYTF.

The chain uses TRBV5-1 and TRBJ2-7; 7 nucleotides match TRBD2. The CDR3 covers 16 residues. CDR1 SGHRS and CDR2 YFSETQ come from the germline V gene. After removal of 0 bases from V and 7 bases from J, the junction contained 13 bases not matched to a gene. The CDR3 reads CASSLAGGGAYNEQYF. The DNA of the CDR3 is TGCGCCAGCAGCTTGGCCGGCGGGGGAGCTTACAATGAGCAGTACTTC.

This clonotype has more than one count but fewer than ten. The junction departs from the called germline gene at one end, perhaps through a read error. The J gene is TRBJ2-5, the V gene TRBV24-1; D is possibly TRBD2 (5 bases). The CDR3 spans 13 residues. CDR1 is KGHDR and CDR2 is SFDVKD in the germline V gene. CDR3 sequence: CASSATTPETQYF. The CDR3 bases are TGTGCCAGCAGTGCGACTACGCCCGAGACCCAGTACTTC.

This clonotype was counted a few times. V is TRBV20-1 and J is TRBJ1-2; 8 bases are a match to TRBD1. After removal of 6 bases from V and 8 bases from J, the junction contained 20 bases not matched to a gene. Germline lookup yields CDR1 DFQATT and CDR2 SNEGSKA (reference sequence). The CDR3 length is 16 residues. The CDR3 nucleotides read TGCAGTGCCAGGGTCGGACAGGGTCTAATGGTATCCGGCTACACCTTC. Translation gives CSARVGQGLMVSGYTF.

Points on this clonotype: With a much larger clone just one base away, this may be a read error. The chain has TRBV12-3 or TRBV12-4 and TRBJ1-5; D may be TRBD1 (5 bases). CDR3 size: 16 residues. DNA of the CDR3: TGTGCCAGCAGTTTAGCGACAGCTAATAGCAATCAGTCCCAGCATTTT. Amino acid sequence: CASSLATANSNQSQHF.

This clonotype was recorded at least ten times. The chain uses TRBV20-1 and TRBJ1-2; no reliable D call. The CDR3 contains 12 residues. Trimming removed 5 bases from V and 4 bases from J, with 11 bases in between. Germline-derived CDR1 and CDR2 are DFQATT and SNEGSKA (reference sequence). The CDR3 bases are TGCAGTGCTCTACTCCGTGTCTATGGCTACACCTTC. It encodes CSALLRVYGYTF.

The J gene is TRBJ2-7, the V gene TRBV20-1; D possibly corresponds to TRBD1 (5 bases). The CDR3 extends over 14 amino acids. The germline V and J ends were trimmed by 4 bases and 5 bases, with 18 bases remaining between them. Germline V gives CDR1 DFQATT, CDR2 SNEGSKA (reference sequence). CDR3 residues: CSAIQAQGFNEQYF. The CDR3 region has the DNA TGCAGTGCTATCCAGGCCCAGGGTTTCAACGAGCAGTACTTC.

CDR3 nucleotide sequence: TGTGCCAGCAGTGAACAGGGAGGGACCTACGAGCAGTACTTC. Residues: CASSEQGGTYEQYF. This rearrangement joins TRBV2 to TRBJ2-7; 7 bases agree with TRBD2. This CDR3 comprises 14 residues. The J segment lost 2 bases and the V segment lost 2 bases, leaving 3 bases of the junction unmatched. Germline V gene sequence: CDR1 SNHLY, CDR2 FYNNEI.

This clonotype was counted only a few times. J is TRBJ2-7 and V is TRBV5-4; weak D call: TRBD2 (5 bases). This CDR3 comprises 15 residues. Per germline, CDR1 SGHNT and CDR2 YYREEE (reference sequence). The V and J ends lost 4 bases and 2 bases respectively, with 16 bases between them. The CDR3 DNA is TGTGCCAGCAGCCCGGAGAGGGCCCTCGCCTACGAGCAGTACTTC. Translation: CASSPERALAYEQYF.